The sequence of this T cell receptor beta chain was determined in a study of control samples from healthy donors and cancer patients. V was pared by 9 bases and J by 3 bases, with 15 bases between. CDR3 length: 13 amino acids. The germline CDR1 and CDR2 sequences are ENHRY and SYGVKD. Repertoires were generated with immunoSEQ multiplex PCR, while TCRdb's copy carries only in-frame clones and drops some. Among fewer than 200,000 clones listed, 90% to 95% were seen once. This clone turned up a few times. V and J are TRBV10-3 and TRBJ2-7; D possibly matches TRBD1 or TRBD2 (5 bases each). Sequencing input: blood. This clonotype originated in a man aged 30-40 years in good health. DNA of the CDR3: TGTGCCATAACTAGAGAGCAGGGCTACGAGCAGTACTTC. Translated, it gives CAITREQGYEQYF.